Described below is a single T cell receptor (beta chain) sequence and its context. Original data processing: Estimated nucleated cell counts came from reference gene primer amplification. Clones were sequenced by immunoSEQ multiplex PCR, and TCRdb holds only the in-frame ones, with some missing. V, J and clone size were drawn from that table, and D and trimming were deduced from the DNA. The table shows 15,000 to 17,000 clones, with 82% occurring only once. This record belongs to a study of blood T cell repertoires in COVID-19. Across the whole study: Acute and convalescent COVID-19 samples came from the United States, Italy and Spain. T cells, B-cell-depleted T cells, or PBMCs provided the cDNA or gDNA that served as material.

Germline V lookup: CDR1 LNHDA, CDR2 SQIVND (reference sequence). Losses at the gene ends were 5 bases for V and 5 bases for J; bases not matched to a gene: 7. This CDR3 spans 14 amino acids. The V gene is TRBV19, the J gene TRBJ2-7; the match to TRBD1 covers 9 bases. Specimen: peripheral blood. The sequence was collected from an elderly man with active or convalescent COVID-19. The CDR3 bases are TGTGCCAGTAGTCCCGGGACAGGGTACGACGAGCAGTACTTC. This codes for CASSPGTGYDEQYF.